This TCR beta chain stems from a study of glioma-infiltrating T cells. CDR3 length: 14 residues. Between the trimmed V and J ends, which lost 2 bases and 8 bases, there was a span of 15 bases. CDR1 is MNHNY, CDR2 SVGAGI, per germline (reference sequence). Study observations and caveats: Gliomas, especially low-grade, showed above-expected tissue-blood divergence; non-neoplastic patients showed below. Very few CDR3 sequences were shared between tissue and blood.

TCR alpha and beta CDR3 regions were amplified from RNA using iRepertoire nested multiplex PCR. One-step reverse transcription and amplification started from approximately 100-400 ng of tissue mRNA or PBMC total RNA. TCRdb independently ran MiXCR on the multiplex PCR reads; one entry per CDR3 protein. Here the sample spans roughly 100,000 distinct CDR3 sequences, approximately 28% being singletons. This clonotype occurred a few times. Its antigen remains unknown. This sequence may be a read error, since a much larger clone differs from it by one base. The chain couples TRBV6-6 to TRBJ1-2; possible D gene TRBD1, 6 bases. The clonotype originates from a human donor with low-grade glioma or glioblastoma, undergoing nonglioma brain surgery, or in good health (not recorded which). Sequencing was carried out using glioma tissue, nonneoplastic brain tissue, or PBMCs (not recorded which). The CDR3 nucleotides are TGTGCCAGCAGTTACGGGGGCAGGGAAGGCGGCTACACCTTC. This encodes CASSYGGREGGYTF.